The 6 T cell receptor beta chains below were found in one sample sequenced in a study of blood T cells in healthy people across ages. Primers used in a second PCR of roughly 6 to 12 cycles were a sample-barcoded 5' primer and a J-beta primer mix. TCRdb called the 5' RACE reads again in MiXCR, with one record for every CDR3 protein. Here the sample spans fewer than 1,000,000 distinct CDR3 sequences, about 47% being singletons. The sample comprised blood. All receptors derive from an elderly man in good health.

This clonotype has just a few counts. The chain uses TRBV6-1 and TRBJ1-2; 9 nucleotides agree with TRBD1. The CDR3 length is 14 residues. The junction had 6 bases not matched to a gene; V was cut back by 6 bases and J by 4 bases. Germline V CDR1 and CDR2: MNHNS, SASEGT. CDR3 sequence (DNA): TGTGCCAGCAGCTCCGGGACAGGGATCTATGGCTACACCTTC. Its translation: CASSSGTGIYGYTF.

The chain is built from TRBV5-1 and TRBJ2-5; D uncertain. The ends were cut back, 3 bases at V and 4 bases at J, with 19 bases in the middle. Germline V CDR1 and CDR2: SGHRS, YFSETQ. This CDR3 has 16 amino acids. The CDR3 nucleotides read TGCGCCAGCAGCTCGGACCTTGGGAACCTACGAGAGACCCAGTACTTC. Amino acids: CASSSDLGNLRETQYF.

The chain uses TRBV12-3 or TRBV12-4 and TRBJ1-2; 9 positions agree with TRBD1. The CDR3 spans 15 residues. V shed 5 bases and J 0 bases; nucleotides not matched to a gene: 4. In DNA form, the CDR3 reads TGTGCCAGCAGTCTACAGGGGGCGACTAACTATGGCTACACCTTC. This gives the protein CASSLQGATNYGYTF.

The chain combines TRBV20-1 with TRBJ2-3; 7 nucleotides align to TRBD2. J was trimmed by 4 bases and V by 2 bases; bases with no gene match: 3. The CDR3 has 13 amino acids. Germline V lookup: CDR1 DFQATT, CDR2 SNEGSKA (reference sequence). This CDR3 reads CSARTGRADTQYF. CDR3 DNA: TGCAGTGCTAGAACTGGGAGGGCAGATACGCAGTATTTT.

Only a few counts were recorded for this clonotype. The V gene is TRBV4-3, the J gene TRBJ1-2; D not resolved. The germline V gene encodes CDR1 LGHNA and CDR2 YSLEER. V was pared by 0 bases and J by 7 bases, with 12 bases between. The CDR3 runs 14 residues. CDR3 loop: CASSQDLGKSGYTF. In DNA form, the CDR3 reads TGCGCCAGCAGCCAAGATTTAGGGAAGAGTGGCTACACCTTC.

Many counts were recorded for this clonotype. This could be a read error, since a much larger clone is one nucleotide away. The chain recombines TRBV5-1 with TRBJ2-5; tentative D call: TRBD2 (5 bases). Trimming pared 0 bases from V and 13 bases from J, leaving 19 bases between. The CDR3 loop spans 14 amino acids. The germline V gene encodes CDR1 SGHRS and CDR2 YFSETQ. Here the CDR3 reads CASSLGRAEGEAYF. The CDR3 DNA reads TGCGCCAGCAGCTTGGGACGGGCCGAGGGTGAGGCGTACTTC.